The rows below give T cell receptor beta chains drawn from one sample of a study of technical replicates of blood from a handful of donors. Profiled with immunoSEQ multiplex PCR; TCRdb holds only in-frame clones, not every one. The profile shows over 90,000 clones, 95% of them singletons. Sequences were obtained from T cells isolated from PBMCs. All receptors derive from a human donor in good health. The CDR3 runs from the conserved cysteine through the conserved F or W. D genes are given only for firm matches. Some rows mark clone size as missing; the rest say once, few, many or name a class of expanded clone.

TGCAGTTTTTCTTCCTCGGAGACCCAGTACTTC	CSFSSSETQYF	.	TRBJ2-5	TRBV20-1	once
TGTGCTAGTGGTTTGGTACTTGGACAGGGGGCCTCCGGGGCCAACGTCCTGACTTTC	CASGLVLGQGASGANVLTF	TRBD1	TRBJ2-6	TRBV12-5	.
TGTGCCAGCAGCCAAGATGCAACAGGACAGGGTAGCCACGAGCAGTACTTC	CASSQDATGQGSHEQYF	TRBD1	TRBJ2-7	TRBV4-2	.
TGTGCCAGCAGTCTCACAGGGGTTGTATATGGCTACACCTTC	CASSLTGVVYGYTF	TRBD1	TRBJ1-2	TRBV28	.
TGTGCCAGCAGCCCAGACGGTAGCGCAGCCTACGAGCAGTACTTC	CASSPDGSAAYEQYF	.	TRBJ2-7	TRBV9	.
TGCGCCAGCAGCCAAGGGACTAGCGGTCCCCTAGATACGCAGTATTTT	CASSQGTSGPLDTQYF	TRBD2	TRBJ2-3	TRBV4-1	.
TGTGCCAGCAGTTTGGGGGGGACAGGGCATAACCATGGCTACACCTTC	CASSLGGTGHNHGYTF	TRBD1	TRBJ1-2	TRBV28	.
TGTGCCAGCAGCCTGCGGTCCGTGGGCACTGAAGCTTTCTTT	CASSLRSVGTEAFF	.	TRBJ1-1	TRBV11-2	once
TGCGCCAGCAGCTCAACTAGCGGGAGAAGAAATGAGCAGTTCTTC	CASSSTSGRRNEQFF	TRBD2	TRBJ2-1	TRBV4-1	.
TGTGCCAGCACCGCAGGGGTAGAGACCCAGTACTTC	CASTAGVETQYF	.	TRBJ2-5	TRBV6-6	.
TGTGCCAGCAGCGCGGAGAGTTACGAGCAGTACTTC	CASSAESYEQYF	.	TRBJ2-7	TRBV7-9	.
TGTGCCAGCAGCCTTCAGGCACCCTATGGCTACACCTTC	CASSLQAPYGYTF	.	TRBJ1-2	TRBV11-2	.
TGTGCCAGCAGTTCGGGACATTTGAACACTGAAGCTTTCTTT	CASSSGHLNTEAFF	.	TRBJ1-1	TRBV6-5	.
TGTGCCAGCAGCTTGGCCCGAGCGGGAGCGGCCGGGGAGCTGTTTTTT	CASSLARAGAAGELFF	TRBD2	TRBJ2-2	TRBV5-4	.
TGTGCCAGCAGCTTAGGACCTGAAGGGGTGTACACCGGGGAGCTGTTTTTT	CASSLGPEGVYTGELFF	.	TRBJ2-2	TRBV7-9	.
TGTGCCAGCGTGACCCGGGGACATAAATACGAGCAGTACTTC	CASVTRGHKYEQYF	.	TRBJ2-7	TRBV6-1	.
TGCAGCGTCCCCGGGACAGGCTACACTGAAGCTTTCTTT	CSVPGTGYTEAFF	TRBD1	TRBJ1-1	TRBV29-1	.
TGTGCCAGTCGGTCCCTTTTGGGGGCGTATGGCTACACCTTC	CASRSLLGAYGYTF	.	TRBJ1-2	TRBV6-1	.
TGCGCCAGCAGCCTAATCGAAGTCGGGGGAACCTACGAGCAGTACTTC	CASSLIEVGGTYEQYF	.	TRBJ2-7	TRBV5-1	.
TGTGCCAGCAGCCGGGACCGGGACGGGGGTCTATTTGTCTACACCTTC	CASSRDRDGGLFVYTF	.	TRBJ1-2	TRBV4-2	.
TGTGCCAGTAGTATGACAGTTTCCTACGAGCAGTACTTC	CASSMTVSYEQYF	.	TRBJ2-7	TRBV19	.
TGTGCCAGCACCAAGAAGGCCGGGACAGGGGCATTATGCGAGCAGTACTTC	CASTKKAGTGALCEQYF	.	TRBJ2-7	TRBV21-1	.
TGTGCCAGCAGCTTAGATCCGAATGAAAAACTGTTTTTT	CASSLDPNEKLFF	.	TRBJ1-4	TRBV7-2	.
TGTGCCAGCAGTTACCAACTCGACCTAGCGGCCTACGAGCAGTACTTC	CASSYQLDLAAYEQYF	TRBD2	TRBJ2-7	TRBV6-5	.
TGTGCCAGCAGTTACTCGACTTATGGGTGGAAAGAAAAACTGTTTTTT	CASSYSTYGWKEKLFF	.	TRBJ1-4	TRBV6-5	.
TGTGCCAGCAGTTATTCTTGGGACAGGGCCTCGAGAGATACGCAGTATTTT	CASSYSWDRASRDTQYF	TRBD1	TRBJ2-3	TRBV27	.
TGTGCCAGCAGCAGAGACCCGGGGGGGACTGAAGCTTTCTTT	CASSRDPGGTEAFF	.	TRBJ1-1	TRBV13	.
TGCAGCGTTGTCCTAGCGGGAGGGCCTTGGGAGCAGTTCTTC	CSVVLAGGPWEQFF	TRBD2	TRBJ2-1	TRBV29-1	.
TGTGCCAGCAGCCCAGGGACTAGCGGTAATGAGCAGTTCTTC	CASSPGTSGNEQFF	TRBD2	TRBJ2-1	TRBV9	.
TGTGCCAGCAGTGACAGCGGGGGGGCCACAGATACGCAGTATTTT	CASSDSGGATDTQYF	TRBD2	TRBJ2-3	TRBV6-4	.
TGTGCCAGTTATACGTTGGAGGGAAACGGCTACACCTTC	CASYTLEGNGYTF	.	TRBJ1-2	TRBV19	.
TGCGCCAGCAGCTCGGTCGGGGTGACCTCTGGAAACACCATATATTTT	CASSSVGVTSGNTIYF	.	TRBJ1-3	TRBV5-1	.
TGTGCCAGCAGCACACCCGGGACAGGGGGGAACACTGAAGCTTTCTTT	CASSTPGTGGNTEAFF	TRBD1	TRBJ1-1	TRBV13	.
TGTGCCAGCAGCCTAAGCCGTACAGGGACCTATGGCTACACCTTC	CASSLSRTGTYGYTF	.	TRBJ1-2	TRBV13	.
TGTGCCAGCAGCTTGGATCCGGATACGCAGTATTTT	CASSLDPDTQYF	.	TRBJ2-3	TRBV5-4	.
TGTGCCAGCAGTTACGGGGGGACTAGCACCGAGCAGTACTTC	CASSYGGTSTEQYF	TRBD2	TRBJ2-7	TRBV6-5	.
TGTGCCAGCAGAGGTGAGGGAGGTCCCTATAATTCACCCCTCCACTTT	CASRGEGGPYNSPLHF	.	TRBJ1-6	TRBV2	.
TGTGCCAGCCGACTAAAACATGGGAACACTGAAGCTTTCTTT	CASRLKHGNTEAFF	.	TRBJ1-1	TRBV27	once
TGTGCCAGCAGTCAACCCGCAGGTTTACAGCCCCAGCATTTT	CASSQPAGLQPQHF	.	TRBJ1-5	TRBV28	.
TGCAGTGCCAGACTCCATGGCTACACCTTC	CSARLHGYTF	.	TRBJ1-2	TRBV20-1	.
TGTGCCAGCAGCCCTACAGGTTTGTACGAGCAGTACTTC	CASSPTGLYEQYF	.	TRBJ2-7	TRBV27	.
TGCGCCAGCAGCGAACAGGGGGCGGGGAACACTGAAGCTTTCTTT	CASSEQGAGNTEAFF	TRBD1	TRBJ1-1	TRBV5-1	.